These 24 T cell receptor beta chains came from one sample sequenced in a study of OX40 agonist ivuxolimab in advanced cancers. Library preparation employed the immunoSEQ multiplex PCR assay. TCRdb stores this immuneACCESS table with in-frame sequences only. Part of the clones is absent; in the studies checked, under half of the shortfall reflects unresolved V genes, and no reason is known for the rest. The sample profile shows over 80,000 clones; about 94% of them were found once. The ten most abundant clones make up 1.1% of the sample. The starting material was CD4+ or CD8+ T cells sorted from blood, obtained in a trial of the OX40 agonist ivuxolimab. The receptors derive from an adult with an advanced solid tumor such as melanoma, head and neck, liver or kidney cancer.

This rearrangement joins TRBV5-5 to TRBJ1-2; TRBD1 matches 7 bases. V was pared by 6 bases and J by 2 bases, with 13 bases of the junction left unmatched. Per the germline V gene, CDR1 is SGHKS and CDR2 is YYEKEE (reference sequence). This CDR3 spans 16 amino acids. In nucleotides, the CDR3 is TGTGCCAGCACCATAGACGCCGGGACAGTGAACTATGGCTACACCTTC. Protein sequence: CASTIDAGTVNYGYTF.

The chain uses TRBV7-8 and TRBJ1-3; D not certain. The CDR3 contains 13 residues. From germline, CDR1 is SGHVS and CDR2 FQNEAQ. With 3 bases removed from V and 1 base from J, the gap between germline ends came to 4 bases. CDR3 nucleotide sequence: TGTGCCAGCAGCTTGGGTTCTGGAAACACCATATATTTT. This encodes CASSLGSGNTIYF.

This chain connects TRBV18 to TRBJ1-4; D unclear. V was clipped by 6 bases and J by 4 bases, with 9 bases between them. Per germline, CDR1 KGHSH and CDR2 LQKENI. The CDR3 consists of 13 residues. The CDR3 loop is CASSLDGNEKLFF. In DNA, the CDR3 is TGTGCCAGCTCTCTGGATGGTAATGAAAAACTGTTTTTT.

The CDR3 DNA sequence: TGCGCCAGCAGCTTGGGGGACAGGGGGAACAATCAGCCCCAGCATTTT. Translated, it gives CASSLGDRGNNQPQHF. This sequence joins TRBV5-1 and TRBJ1-5; TRBD1 agrees at 11 bases. The V and J ends lost 0 bases and 3 bases, in that order; junction bases with no gene match: 2. The CDR3 length is 16 residues. The germline V gene encodes CDR1 SGHRS and CDR2 YFSETQ. The entire variable domain, with the rest obtained from reference TRBV5-1 and TRBJ1-5, is as follows: KAGVTQTPRYLIKTRGQQVTLSCSPISGHRSVSWYQQTPGQGLQFLFEYFSETQRNKGNFPGRFSGRQFSNSRSEMNVSTLELGDSALYLCASSLGDRGNNQPQHFGDGTRLSIL.

The chain has TRBV27 and TRBJ2-3; unclear D gene. Trimming stripped 4 bases from V and 9 bases from J, with 8 bases between. The CDR3 sequence is 11 residues long. The germline V gene encodes CDR1 MNHEY and CDR2 SMNVEV (reference sequence). DNA for the CDR3: TGTGCCAGCAGTTCCGGTGGGACGCAGTATTTT. Translating it yields CASSSGGTQYF.

This clone appeared a few times. The J gene is TRBJ2-5, the V gene TRBV5-1; 11 bases agree with TRBD2. Germline CDR1 and CDR2: SGHRS and YFSETQ. The CDR3 is made up of 15 amino acids. V shed 2 bases, J shed 2 bases, and the junction held 2 bases outside the gene matches. The CDR3 DNA is TGCGCCAGCAGCTTTAGCGGGAGGGCTCAAGAGACCCAGTACTTC. It yields the protein CASSFSGRAQETQYF.

The chain has TRBV18 and TRBJ1-3; D remains ambiguous. The CDR3 length is 15 residues. Germline-derived CDR1 and CDR2 are KGHSH and LQKENI. V gave up 2 bases and J gave up 1 base, with 9 bases separating them. Written as DNA, the CDR3 is TGTGCCAGCTCACCAATAGAGATTTCTGGAAACACCATATATTTT. Its protein is CASSPIEISGNTIYF.

The CDR3 sequence is CASSLRQENYGYTF. The CDR3 region has the DNA TGTGCCAGCAGTCTCCGACAGGAGAACTATGGCTACACCTTC. This sequence joins TRBV28 and TRBJ1-2; D possibly corresponds to TRBD1 (6 bases). Germline assignment: CDR1 MDHEN and CDR2 SYDVKM. This CDR3 has 14 amino acids. Trimming took off 5 bases at V and 2 bases at J, with 12 bases between the two ends.

The genes are TRBV6-5 and TRBJ2-4; D is ambiguous. Deletions cut 5 bases from V and 0 bases from J, with 2 bases between. This CDR3 comprises 12 residues. Germline V gene data show CDR1 as MNHEY and CDR2 as SVGAGI. The CDR3 sequence: CASSLAKNIQYF. Here the CDR3 DNA reads TGTGCCAGCAGTCTAGCCAAAAACATTCAGTACTTC.

This sequence joins TRBV10-3 and TRBJ2-1, with 10 bases aligning to TRBD2. CDR1 and CDR2 (germline): ENHRY, SYGVKD. J lost 6 bases, V lost 0 bases, and 8 bases had no gene match. CDR3 length: 17 amino acids. DNA of the CDR3: TGTGCCATCAGTGAGTCCGGGACTAGCGTTTTCAGCAATGAGCAGTTCTTC. It yields the protein CAISESGTSVFSNEQFF.

This clone was found once. The rearrangement uses TRBV27 and TRBJ2-7; TRBD1 agrees at 7 bases. V was pared by 7 bases and J by 0 bases, with 6 bases of the junction left unmatched. CDR3 size: 14 residues. Germline V lookup: CDR1 MNHEY, CDR2 SMNVEV (reference sequence). CDR3 residues: CASKTGQHSYEQYF. For the CDR3, the DNA is TGTGCCAGCAAAACGGGACAGCACTCCTACGAGCAGTACTTC.

The chain employs TRBV30 and TRBJ1-6, with a possible D match to TRBD1 (6 bases). Germline assignment: CDR1 GTSNPN and CDR2 SVGIG (reference sequence). The V end lost 1 base, the J end lost 7 bases, and 14 bases lay between the germline ends. This CDR3 comprises 15 residues. CDR3: CAWSEVRGRNSPLHF. As DNA, the CDR3 is TGTGCCTGGAGTGAAGTCAGGGGTAGGAATTCACCCCTCCACTTT.

V is TRBV11-2 and J is TRBJ2-7; 8 nucleotides line up with TRBD1. V dropped 5 bases and J dropped 3; count of bases not matched to a gene: 3. From germline, CDR1 is SGHAT and CDR2 FQNNGV. This CDR3 is 13 amino acids long. The CDR3 protein is CASSLGQVYEQYF. CDR3 in DNA: TGTGCCAGCAGCCTGGGACAGGTCTACGAGCAGTACTTC.

The V and J genes are TRBV28 and TRBJ2-1; 11 bases agree with TRBD2. CDR3 length: 16 residues. With 10 bases clipped from V and 3 bases from J, the junction kept 11 bases outside the gene matches. Germline V gives CDR1 MDHEN, CDR2 SYDVKM. The DNA for the CDR3 is TGTGCCACCCATGGACCGGGACTAGCGGTCTACAATGAGCAGTTCTTC. Encoded protein: CATHGPGLAVYNEQFF.

The chain links TRBV6-5 to TRBJ2-7; TRBD1 aligns across 7 bases. V lost 5 bases to trimming and J lost 2 bases; unmatched junction nucleotides: 3. Germline V gives CDR1 MNHEY, CDR2 SVGAGI. There are 13 residues in the CDR3. CDR3 in amino acids: CASSRGQTYEQYF. CDR3 nucleotides: TGTGCCAGCAGTAGGGGACAGACCTACGAGCAGTACTTC.

As to this clone: This same CDR3 is encoded by further DNA sequences in the sample. V and J are TRBV9 and TRBJ1-2, with 8 bases aligning to TRBD1. Germline CDR1 and CDR2: SGDLS and YYNGEE. The CDR3 runs 13 residues. J was trimmed by 8 bases and V by 5 bases; bases with no gene match: 8. The CDR3 DNA reads TGTGCCAGCAGAGGACAGGGCGGGGGGGGCTACACCTTC. It encodes CASRGQGGGGYTF.

V is TRBV7-3 and J is TRBJ1-1; 7 nucleotides line up with TRBD1. Germline V CDR1 and CDR2: SGHTA, FQGTGA. The CDR3 has 14 residues. Losses at the gene ends were 3 bases for V and 1 base for J; bases not matched to a gene: 2. CDR3 sequence (DNA): TGTGCCAGCAGCTTGGGGACAGCGAACACTGAAGCTTTCTTT. Its translation: CASSLGTANTEAFF.

This clone was seen a few times. The rearrangement uses TRBV7-8 and TRBJ1-5; D not certain. Trimming shortened V by 5 bases and J by 7 bases, and 12 bases separated the two germline ends. The CDR3 is made up of 13 amino acids. Germline assignment: CDR1 SGHVS and CDR2 FQNEAQ. The CDR3 region is CASSVPLGQPQHF. The CDR3 DNA reads TGTGCCAGCAGCGTACCGCTTGGCCAGCCCCAGCATTTT.

The chain carries TRBV5-1 and TRBJ2-6; TRBD2 aligns across 11 bases. Germline CDR1 reads SGHRS; CDR2 reads YFSETQ. CDR3 size: 20 residues. V lost 4 bases to trimming and J lost 1 base; unmatched junction nucleotides: 13. DNA of the CDR3: TGCGCCAGCAGCCTAGGACTAGCGGGTTCCGATAAGTCTGGGGCCAACGTCCTGACTTTC. Its protein product is CASSLGLAGSDKSGANVLTF. Based on the CDR3 plus reference TRBV5-1 and TRBJ2-6, the full variable domain is KAGVTQTPRYLIKTRGQQVTLSCSPISGHRSVSWYQQTPGQGLQFLFEYFSETQRNKGNFPGRFSGRQFSNSRSEMNVSTLELGDSALYLCASSLGLAGSDKSGANVLTFGAGSRLTVL.

This clone was seen once. V gene TRBV19 combines with J gene TRBJ1-5; unclear D gene. Germline CDR1 LNHDA, CDR2 SQIVND (reference sequence). The V end lost 5 bases, the J end lost 1 base, and 12 bases lay between the germline ends. This CDR3 comprises 15 residues. The CDR3 bases are TGTGCCAGTAGTTCCCCCGGCGGGAGCAATCAGCCCCAGCATTTT. This encodes CASSSPGGSNQPQHF.

The chain combines TRBV5-1 with TRBJ2-2, with D possibly TRBD2 on 5 matching bases. The CDR3 spans 16 residues. V lost 6 bases, J lost 0 bases, and 15 bases lay in between. Germline V lookup: CDR1 SGHRS, CDR2 YFSETQ. The CDR3 loop reads CASINFAGSNTGELFF. The DNA of the CDR3 is TGCGCCAGCATCAACTTTGCGGGCTCGAACACCGGGGAGCTGTTTTTT. The variable domain in full, completed from reference TRBV5-1 and TRBJ2-2, reads KAGVTQTPRYLIKTRGQQVTLSCSPISGHRSVSWYQQTPGQGLQFLFEYFSETQRNKGNFPGRFSGRQFSNSRSEMNVSTLELGDSALYLCASINFAGSNTGELFFGEGSRLTVL.

The chain joins TRBV7-9 to TRBJ1-1, with TRBD1 matching 9 bases. CDR1 is SEHNR and CDR2 is FQNEAQ in the germline V gene (reference sequence). The CDR3 is made up of 16 amino acids. V gave up 5 bases and J gave up 3 bases; unmatched junction bases: 10. CDR3 protein: CASSGRNRGLDTEAFF. The CDR3 coding sequence is TGTGCCAGCAGCGGACGAAACAGGGGGCTGGACACTGAAGCTTTCTTT. Full variable domain (remainder filled in from reference TRBV7-9 and TRBJ1-1): DTGVSQNPRHKITKRGQNVTFRCDPISEHNRLYWYRQTLGQGPEFLTYFQNEAQLEKSRLLSDRFSAERPKGSFSTLEIQRTEQGDSAMYLCASSGRNRGLDTEAFFGQGTRLTVV.

The chain couples TRBV4-3 to TRBJ2-2, with 13 nucleotides matching TRBD2. In germline, CDR1 is LGHNA, CDR2 YSLEER. CDR3 length equals 18 residues. V lost 0 bases to trimming and J lost 8 bases; unmatched junction nucleotides: 9. CDR3 nucleotides: TGCGCCAGCAGCCAAGATGAACTAGCGGGAGGGCCTTGGGGGGAGCTGTTTTTT. This translates into CASSQDELAGGPWGELFF.

The J gene is TRBJ2-5, the V gene TRBV28; tentatively, D is TRBD1 (5 bases). V gave up 5 bases and J gave up 4 bases, with 11 bases separating them. In germline, CDR1 is MDHEN, CDR2 SYDVKM. This CDR3 is built from 13 residues. CDR3 in amino acids: CASSRQPLETQYF. As DNA, the CDR3 is TGTGCCAGCAGTCGACAGCCGTTAGAGACCCAGTACTTC.